This section outlines one TCR beta chain sequence together with its context. With 2 bases removed from V and 2 bases from J, the gap between germline ends came to 11 bases. Germline loops: CDR1 SGDLS, CDR2 YYNGEE. The CDR3 runs to 15 residues. The data were obtained in a study of blood T cell repertoires in COVID-19. At the level of the study: Acute and convalescent COVID-19 samples came from the United States, Italy and Spain. T cells, B-cell-depleted T cells, or PBMCs provided the cDNA or gDNA that served as material.

The authors' processing: Reference gene primer amplification yielded estimated nucleated cell counts. Libraries were prepared by immunoSEQ multiplex PCR; TCRdb keeps only in-frame clonotypes and omits some of them. V and J calls and clone size follow that table, whereas D and trimming were derived from the DNA. The sample has roughly 150,000 clones; 84% are singletons. This TCR was recovered from a woman in her forties or fifties with acute or convalescent COVID-19. Sequenced material: peripheral blood. V is TRBV9 and J is TRBJ1-5; D is unresolved. CDR3 sequence: CASSVSWRGNQPQHF. As DNA, the CDR3 is TGTGCCAGCAGCGTGAGCTGGCGGGGCAATCAGCCCCAGCATTTT.